The 19 T cell receptor beta chains below come from one sample, sequenced in a study of radiation and T cells in renal cell carcinoma. Time point given: blood 4 weeks post-SBRT, at nephrectomy. Treatment indicated: 15 Gy SBRT to primary tumor, nephrectomy 4 weeks later. Repertoires were generated with immunoSEQ multiplex PCR, while TCRdb's copy carries only in-frame clones and drops some. Of more than 60,000 clones in the sample, approximately 87% are singletons; the top ten hold 2.4%. This specimen consisted of blood, obtained from a patient whose treatment included radiotherapy and nephrectomy. The receptor set was obtained from a woman aged 55-70 years with renal cell carcinoma.

The chain carries TRBV9 and TRBJ1-6, with 7 bases matching TRBD1. Germline CDR1 SGDLS, CDR2 YYNGEE. The trim removed 4 bases at V and 6 bases at J, leaving 7 bases unmatched. The CDR3 is 15 amino acids. The CDR3 bases are TGTGCCAGCAGCCCTGTTGCAGGGGGTAATTCACCCCTCCACTTT. Protein product: CASSPVAGGNSPLHF. The whole variable domain, remainder taken from reference TRBV9 and TRBJ1-6, is DSGVTQTPKHLITATGQRVTLRCSPRSGDLSVYWYQQSLDQGLQFLIQYYNGEERAKGNILERFSAQQFPDLHSELNLSSLELGDSALYFCASSPVAGGNSPLHFGNGTRLTVT.

Points on this clone: The sample carries other DNA sequences with the same CDR3. The genes are TRBV28 and TRBJ1-2; D is unresolved. Trimming cost V 2 bases and J 4 bases, with 8 bases left between them. The CDR3 sequence is 13 residues long. Germline V gene lookup returns CDR1 MDHEN and CDR2 SYDVKM. Here the CDR3 reads CASSLGQLYGYTF. CDR3 DNA: TGTGCCAGCAGTTTAGGGCAGCTCTATGGCTACACCTTC.

This chain joins TRBV19 and TRBJ2-1; possible D gene TRBD1, 6 bases. The CDR3 sequence is 17 residues long. Trimming stripped 0 bases from V and 3 bases from J, with 15 bases between. Germline V CDR1 and CDR2: LNHDA, SQIVND (reference sequence). CDR3 residues: CASSIDLGDRRYNEQFF. DNA for the CDR3: TGTGCCAGTAGTATAGATCTCGGAGACAGGCGCTACAATGAGCAGTTCTTC.

Here the CDR3 reads CASSASTGEHYEQYF. The CDR3 coding sequence is TGTGCCAGCAGCGCCTCGACAGGGGAACACTACGAGCAGTACTTC. The V and J genes are TRBV11-3 and TRBJ2-7, with TRBD1 identical over 8 bases. The CDR3 has 15 amino acids. Germline trimming cut 5 bases from V and 3 bases from J; bases unmatched to any gene: 9. Per the germline V gene, CDR1 is SGHNT and CDR2 is YENEEA.

The genes are TRBV6-5 and TRBJ1-1; possibly TRBD1 for D (6 bases). Germline V gene data show CDR1 as MNHEY and CDR2 as SVGAGI. The CDR3 is 14 residues long. Trimming stripped 0 bases from V and 5 bases from J, with 10 bases between. Here the CDR3 DNA reads TGTGCCAGCAGTTACTCGACAGGATGGACTGAAGCTTTCTTT. This codes for CASSYSTGWTEAFF.

This clone was counted only a few times. J is TRBJ1-2 and V is TRBV7-9; D ambiguous. V lost 1 base to trimming and J lost 4 bases, with 7 bases between them. This CDR3 is 13 amino acids long. Germline V lookup: CDR1 SEHNR, CDR2 FQNEAQ (reference sequence). The CDR3: CASSLVGRYGYTF. Written as DNA, the CDR3 is TGTGCCAGCAGCTTAGTGGGTCGCTATGGCTACACCTTC. The whole variable domain, filled in from reference TRBV7-9 and TRBJ1-2, reads DTGVSQNPRHKITKRGQNVTFRCDPISEHNRLYWYRQTLGQGPEFLTYFQNEAQLEKSRLLSDRFSAERPKGSFSTLEIQRTEQGDSAMYLCASSLVGRYGYTFGSGTRLTVV.

V is TRBV28 and J is TRBJ1-3, with D possibly TRBD1 on 6 matching bases. The CDR3 sequence is 15 residues long. Germline-derived CDR1 and CDR2 are MDHEN and SYDVKM. Trimming removed 6 bases at V and 0 bases at J, with 12 bases between. The CDR3: CASSQGGLSGNTIYF. Written as DNA, the CDR3 is TGTGCCAGCAGCCAAGGGGGACTCTCTGGAAACACCATATATTTT.

This clone was counted only a few times. The J gene is TRBJ1-3, the V gene TRBV5-6; possible D gene TRBD1, 5 bases. The germline gives CDR1 SGHDT, CDR2 YYEEEE. Deletions cut 1 base from V and 5 bases from J, with 16 bases between. The CDR3 is 16 residues long. The CDR3 coding sequence is TGTGCCAGCAGCTTGAATCAGGGAGCCACCAGAAACACCATATATTTT. Protein sequence: CASSLNQGATRNTIYF.

The chain couples TRBV6-6 to TRBJ1-5; D unresolved. This CDR3 is built from 13 residues. Germline values: CDR1 MNHNY, CDR2 SVGAGI (reference sequence). V was cut by 0 bases and J by 6 bases, with 6 bases left in between. The CDR3: CASSYSVSQPQHF. The CDR3 bases are TGTGCCAGCAGTTACTCAGTTTCTCAGCCCCAGCATTTT.

The rearrangement links TRBV5-1 to TRBJ2-6; a weak D match, TRBD1 (6 bases). Germline assignment: CDR1 SGHRS and CDR2 YFSETQ. Trimming pared 0 bases from V and 2 bases from J, leaving 9 bases between. This CDR3 is built from 16 residues. The CDR3 region is CASSLAGDAGANVLTF. The CDR3 DNA follows: TGCGCCAGCAGCTTGGCAGGGGATGCTGGGGCCAACGTCCTGACTTTC.

This chain connects TRBV15 to TRBJ1-1; D ambiguous. The CDR3 has 17 amino acids. Germline CDR1 reads LNHNV; CDR2 reads YYDKDF (reference sequence). The V gene lost 0 bases and the J gene lost 0 bases, with 14 bases spanning the gap. The CDR3 is CATSRDRRPGMNTEAFF. DNA for the CDR3: TGTGCCACCAGCAGAGATAGGCGGCCGGGGATGAACACTGAAGCTTTCTTT.

The chain combines TRBV7-6 with TRBJ1-4; 9 bases are a match to TRBD1. The V segment lost 4 bases and the J segment 6 bases; nucleotides outside the gene matches: 6. The CDR3 runs to 15 residues. Germline loops: CDR1 SGHVS, CDR2 FNYEAQ. The CDR3 protein is CASSSLQGADEKLFF. The DNA for the CDR3 is TGTGCCAGCAGCTCTCTACAGGGGGCAGATGAAAAACTGTTTTTT. The whole variable domain, filled in from reference TRBV7-6 and TRBJ1-4, reads GAGVSQSPRYKVTKRGQDVALRCDPISGHVSLYWYRQALGQGPEFLTYFNYEAQQDKSGLPNDRFSAERPEGSISTLTIQRTEQRDSAMYRCASSSLQGADEKLFFGSGTQLSVL.

V gene TRBV19 combines with J gene TRBJ2-7; perhaps TRBD2 as D (5 bases). Trimming removed 0 bases from V and 0 bases from J, with 9 bases in between. Germline CDR1 LNHDA, CDR2 SQIVND (reference sequence). CDR3 size: 15 residues. CDR3 nucleotide sequence: TGTGCCAGTAGTATAGATCGAGGGTACTCCTACGAGCAGTACTTC. Its translation: CASSIDRGYSYEQYF.

The chain links TRBV4-1 to TRBJ2-1; perhaps TRBD2 as D (5 bases). The CDR3 has 13 residues. Trimming cost V 3 bases and J 9 bases, with 12 bases left between them. Germline CDR1 and CDR2: MGHRA and YSYEKL. The CDR3 bases are TGCGCCAGCAGCCAGTCGGTCGAGGGTGAGCAGTTCTTC. Its translation: CASSQSVEGEQFF.

The CDR3 nucleotides are TGCGCCAGCAGCCCCCGACAGGGGGCTCGGGAATCGAACACCATATATTTT. It encodes CASSPRQGARESNTIYF. The chain joins TRBV4-1 to TRBJ1-3; 10 bases fit TRBD1. The trim removed 4 bases at V and 7 bases at J, leaving 13 bases unmatched. The CDR3 contains 17 residues. Germline V gene data show CDR1 as MGHRA and CDR2 as YSYEKL.

The rearrangement joins TRBV9 to TRBJ2-5; D unclear. This CDR3 spans 14 amino acids. Deletions cut 0 bases from V and 4 bases from J, with 10 bases between. Germline CDR1 reads SGDLS; CDR2 reads YYNGEE. Here the CDR3 DNA reads TGTGCCAGCAGCGTAGCAGTCTCTGGAGAGACCCAGTACTTC. Its translation is CASSVAVSGETQYF.

J is TRBJ1-6 and V is TRBV11-1, with 10 bases identical to TRBD1. The V and J ends lost 5 bases and 9 bases, in that order; junction bases with no gene match: 16. There are 18 residues in the CDR3. Germline V gene data show CDR1 as SGHAT and CDR2 as FQDESV (reference sequence). The CDR3 sequence is CASSPFFGTGAAASPLHF. Written as DNA, the CDR3 is TGTGCCAGCAGCCCCTTCTTCGGGACAGGGGCGGCGGCTTCACCCCTCCACTTT.

This sequence joins TRBV19 and TRBJ1-5, with 7 bases lining up with TRBD1. From germline, CDR1 is LNHDA and CDR2 SQIVND (reference sequence). The trim removed 3 bases at V and 2 bases at J, leaving 1 base unmatched. The CDR3 length is 14 residues. The CDR3 sequence: CASSIRGGNQPQHF. In DNA form, the CDR3 reads TGTGCCAGTAGTATCAGGGGGGGCAATCAGCCCCAGCATTTT.

The V gene is TRBV9, the J gene TRBJ1-2, with D possibly TRBD1 on 5 matching bases. V was clipped by 3 bases and J by 4 bases, with 16 bases between them. The CDR3 is 15 amino acids. The germline CDR1 and CDR2 sequences are SGDLS and YYNGEE. As DNA, the CDR3 is TGTGCCAGCAGCGCCAGCGGGGGGAATAGCTATGGCTACACCTTC. Translated, it gives CASSASGGNSYGYTF.